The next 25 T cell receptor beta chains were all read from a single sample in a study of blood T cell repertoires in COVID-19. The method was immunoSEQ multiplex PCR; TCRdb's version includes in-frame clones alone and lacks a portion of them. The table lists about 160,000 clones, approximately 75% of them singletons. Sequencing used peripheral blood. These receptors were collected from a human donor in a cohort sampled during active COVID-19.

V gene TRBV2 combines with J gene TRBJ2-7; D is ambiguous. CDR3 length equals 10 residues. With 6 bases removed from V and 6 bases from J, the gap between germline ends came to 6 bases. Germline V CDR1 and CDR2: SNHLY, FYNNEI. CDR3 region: CASRRIEQYF. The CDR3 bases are TGTGCCAGCAGGAGGATCGAGCAGTACTTC.

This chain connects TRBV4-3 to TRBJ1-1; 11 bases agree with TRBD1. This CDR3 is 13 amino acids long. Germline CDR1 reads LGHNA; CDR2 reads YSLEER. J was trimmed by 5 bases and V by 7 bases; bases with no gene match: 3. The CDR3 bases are TGCGCCAGCACCGGGACAGGGGGTACTGAAGCTTTCTTT. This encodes CASTGTGGTEAFF.

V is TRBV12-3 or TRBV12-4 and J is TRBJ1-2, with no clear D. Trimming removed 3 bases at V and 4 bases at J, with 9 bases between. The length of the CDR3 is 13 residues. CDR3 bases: TGTGCCAGCAGTTTGGTGACTGGCTATGGCTACACCTTC. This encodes CASSLVTGYGYTF.

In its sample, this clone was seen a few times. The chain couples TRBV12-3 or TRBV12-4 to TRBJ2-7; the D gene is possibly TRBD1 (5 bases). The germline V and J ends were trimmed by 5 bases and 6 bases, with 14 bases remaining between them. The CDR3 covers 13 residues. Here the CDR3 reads CASSPVGLLEQYF. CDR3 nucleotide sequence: TGTGCCAGCAGTCCTGTGGGGCTACTCGAGCAGTACTTC.

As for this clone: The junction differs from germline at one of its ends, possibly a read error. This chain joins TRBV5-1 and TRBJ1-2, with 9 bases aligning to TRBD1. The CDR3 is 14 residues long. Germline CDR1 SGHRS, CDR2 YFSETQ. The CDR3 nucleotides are TGCGCCAGCAGCGAAACCGGGACAGGGTTTAACTCCCACTTC. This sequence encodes CASSETGTGFNSHF.

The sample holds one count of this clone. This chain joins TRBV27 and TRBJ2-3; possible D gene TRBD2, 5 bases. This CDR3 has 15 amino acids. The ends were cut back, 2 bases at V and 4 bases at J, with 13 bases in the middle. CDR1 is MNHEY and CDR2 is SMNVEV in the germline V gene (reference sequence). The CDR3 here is CASSLAARGPDTQYF. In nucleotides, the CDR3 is TGTGCCAGCAGTTTAGCGGCTAGAGGGCCAGATACGCAGTATTTT.

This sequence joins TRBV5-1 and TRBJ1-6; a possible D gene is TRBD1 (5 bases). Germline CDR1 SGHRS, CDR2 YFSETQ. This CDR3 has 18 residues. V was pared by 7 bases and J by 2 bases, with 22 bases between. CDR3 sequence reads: CASSNTGKRRTYNSPLHF. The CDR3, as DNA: TGCGCCAGCTCTAACACAGGAAAAAGGAGAACCTATAATTCACCCCTCCACTTT.

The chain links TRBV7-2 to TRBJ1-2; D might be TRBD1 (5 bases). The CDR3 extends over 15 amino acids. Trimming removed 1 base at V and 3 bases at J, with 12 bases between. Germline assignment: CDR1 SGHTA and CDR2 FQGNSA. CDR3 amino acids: CASSLDPQGDYGYTF. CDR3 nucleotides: TGTGCCAGCAGCTTAGACCCCCAGGGCGACTATGGCTACACCTTC.

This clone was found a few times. The CDR3 DNA sequence: TGTGCCAGCAGTGAACAGGGGGCCGGGGGGAAGTACTTC. This translates into CASSEQGAGGKYF. The rearrangement joins TRBV14 to TRBJ2-7; 9 bases match TRBD1. V was pared by 6 bases and J by 11 bases, with 11 bases of the junction left unmatched. The germline gives CDR1 SGHDN, CDR2 FVKESK. The CDR3 is made up of 13 amino acids.

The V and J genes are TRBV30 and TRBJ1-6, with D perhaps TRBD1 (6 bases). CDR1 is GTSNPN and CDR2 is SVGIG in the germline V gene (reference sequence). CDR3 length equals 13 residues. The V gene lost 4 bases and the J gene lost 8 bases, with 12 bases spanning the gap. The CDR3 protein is CAWNGGKDSPLHF. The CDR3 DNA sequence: TGTGCCTGGAATGGGGGCAAGGATTCACCCCTCCACTTT.

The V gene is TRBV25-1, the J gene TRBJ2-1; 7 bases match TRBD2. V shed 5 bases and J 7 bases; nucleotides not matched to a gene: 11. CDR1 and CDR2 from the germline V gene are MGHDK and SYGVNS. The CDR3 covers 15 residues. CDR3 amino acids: CASSSVAGVGNEQFF. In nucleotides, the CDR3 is TGTGCCAGCAGTTCCGTGGCGGGAGTGGGGAATGAGCAGTTCTTC.

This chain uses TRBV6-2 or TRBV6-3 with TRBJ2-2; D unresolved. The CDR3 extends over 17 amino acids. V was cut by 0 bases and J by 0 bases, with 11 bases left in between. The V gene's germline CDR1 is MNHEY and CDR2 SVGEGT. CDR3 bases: TGTGCCAGCAGTTACTCCTTCGCGGCAGCGAACACCGGGGAGCTGTTTTTT. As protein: CASSYSFAAANTGELFF.

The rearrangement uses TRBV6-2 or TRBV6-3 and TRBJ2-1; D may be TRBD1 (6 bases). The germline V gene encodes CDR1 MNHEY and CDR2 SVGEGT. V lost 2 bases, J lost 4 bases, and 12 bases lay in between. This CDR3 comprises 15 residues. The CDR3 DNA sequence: TGTGCCAGCAGTTACCAGGGGCAAGCGTACAATGAGCAGTTCTTC. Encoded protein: CASSYQGQAYNEQFF.

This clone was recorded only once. CDR3 coding DNA: TGCGCCAGCAGCTTGGCGCAGGGTACAAACTATGGCTACACCTTC. Its protein is CASSLAQGTNYGYTF. The chain employs TRBV5-1 and TRBJ1-2; possible D gene TRBD1, 5 bases. Germline lookup yields CDR1 SGHRS and CDR2 YFSETQ. The CDR3 runs to 15 residues. V was shortened by 0 bases and J by 2 bases, with 11 bases between the two germline ends.

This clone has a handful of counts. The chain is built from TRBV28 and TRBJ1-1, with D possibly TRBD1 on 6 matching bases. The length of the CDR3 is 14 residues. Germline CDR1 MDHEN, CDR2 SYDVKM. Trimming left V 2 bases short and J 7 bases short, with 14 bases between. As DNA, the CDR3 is TGTGCCAGCAGTTTAATCGGGGGGCAAGGTGAAGCTTTCTTT. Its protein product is CASSLIGGQGEAFF. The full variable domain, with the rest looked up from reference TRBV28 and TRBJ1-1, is DVKVTQSSRYLVKRTGEKVFLECVQDMDHENMFWYRQDPGLGLRLIYFSYDVKMKEKGDIPEGYSVSREKKERFSLILESASTNQTSMYLCASSLIGGQGEAFFGQGTRLTVV.

The DNA of the CDR3 is TGTGCCTGGAGTGGACCCAGGGATTCGTTTGGCTACACCTTC. This translates into CAWSGPRDSFGYTF. The chain couples TRBV30 to TRBJ1-2; D possibly corresponds to TRBD1 (5 bases). CDR3 length equals 14 residues. Germline V gives CDR1 GTSNPN, CDR2 SVGIG (reference sequence). Trimming shortened V by 1 base and J by 7 bases, and 16 bases separated the two germline ends.

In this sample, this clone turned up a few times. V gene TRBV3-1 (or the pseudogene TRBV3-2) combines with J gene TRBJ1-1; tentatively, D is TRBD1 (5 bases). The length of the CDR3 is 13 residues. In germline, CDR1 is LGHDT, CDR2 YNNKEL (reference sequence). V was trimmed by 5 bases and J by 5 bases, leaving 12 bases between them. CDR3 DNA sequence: TGTGCCAGCAGCTCGGGGGGAGGAACTGAAGCTTTCTTT. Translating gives CASSSGGGTEAFF.

The DNA for the CDR3 is TGTGCCAGCAGTCCCCTAGCGGGAGGCAATGAGCAGTTCTTC. It translates to CASSPLAGGNEQFF. The chain recombines TRBV6-5 with TRBJ2-1, with 11 nucleotides matching TRBD2. The CDR3 has 14 amino acids. Losses at the gene ends were 5 bases for V and 6 bases for J; bases not matched to a gene: 3. Looked up from germline, CDR1 is MNHEY and CDR2 is SVGAGI.

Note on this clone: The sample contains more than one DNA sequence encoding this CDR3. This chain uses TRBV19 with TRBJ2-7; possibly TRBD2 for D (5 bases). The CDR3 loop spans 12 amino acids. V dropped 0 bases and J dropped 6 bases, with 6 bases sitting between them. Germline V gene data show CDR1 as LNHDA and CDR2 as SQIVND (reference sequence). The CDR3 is CASSIDRGEQYF. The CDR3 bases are TGTGCCAGTAGTATAGATCGGGGCGAGCAGTACTTC.

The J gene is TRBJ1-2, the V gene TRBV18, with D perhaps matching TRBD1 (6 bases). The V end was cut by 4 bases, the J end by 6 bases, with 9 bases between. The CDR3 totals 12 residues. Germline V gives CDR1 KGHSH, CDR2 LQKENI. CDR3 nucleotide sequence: TGTGCCAGCTCACGAAACAGGGATGGCTACACCTTC. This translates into CASSRNRDGYTF.

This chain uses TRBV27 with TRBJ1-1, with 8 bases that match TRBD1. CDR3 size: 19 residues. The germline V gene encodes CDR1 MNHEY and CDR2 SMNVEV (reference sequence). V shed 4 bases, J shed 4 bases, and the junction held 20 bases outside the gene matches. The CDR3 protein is CASSSPLARDRTKGTEAFF. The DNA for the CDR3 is TGTGCCAGCAGTTCCCCCCTCGCTCGGGACAGGACAAAGGGCACTGAAGCTTTCTTT.

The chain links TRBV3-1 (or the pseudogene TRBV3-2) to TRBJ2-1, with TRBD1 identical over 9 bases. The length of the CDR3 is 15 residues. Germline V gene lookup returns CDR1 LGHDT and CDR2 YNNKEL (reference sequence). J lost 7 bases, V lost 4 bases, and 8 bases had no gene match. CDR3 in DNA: TGTGCCAGCAGCCCCCGGGACAGGGAGGTTAATGAGCAGTTCTTC. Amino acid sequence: CASSPRDREVNEQFF.

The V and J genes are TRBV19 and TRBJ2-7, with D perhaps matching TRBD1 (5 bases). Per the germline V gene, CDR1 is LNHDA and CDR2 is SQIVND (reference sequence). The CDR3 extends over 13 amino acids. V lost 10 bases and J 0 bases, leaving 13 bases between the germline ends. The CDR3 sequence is CATKTEYSYEQYF. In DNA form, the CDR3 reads TGTGCCACCAAGACAGAATACTCCTACGAGCAGTACTTC.

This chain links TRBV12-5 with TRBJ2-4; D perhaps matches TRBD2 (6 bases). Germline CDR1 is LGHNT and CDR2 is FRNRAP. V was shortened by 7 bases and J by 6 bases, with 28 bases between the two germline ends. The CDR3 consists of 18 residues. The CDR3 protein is CASAGESSSVNRGNIQYF. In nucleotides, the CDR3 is TGTGCTAGTGCGGGGGAGAGTAGCTCGGTGAATAGGGGAAACATTCAGTACTTC. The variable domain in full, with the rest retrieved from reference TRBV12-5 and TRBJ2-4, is DARVTQTPRHKVTEMGQEVTMRCQPILGHNTVFWYRQTMMQGLELLAYFRNRAPLDDSGMPKDRFSAEMPDATLATLKIQPSEPRDSAVYFCASAGESSSVNRGNIQYFGAGTRLSVL.

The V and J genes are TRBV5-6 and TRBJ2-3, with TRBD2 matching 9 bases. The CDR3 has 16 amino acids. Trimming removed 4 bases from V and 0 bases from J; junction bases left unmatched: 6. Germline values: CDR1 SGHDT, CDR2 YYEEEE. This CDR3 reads CASSPRAGGSTDTQYF. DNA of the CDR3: TGTGCCAGCAGCCCTCGGGCGGGAGGGAGCACAGATACGCAGTATTTT.